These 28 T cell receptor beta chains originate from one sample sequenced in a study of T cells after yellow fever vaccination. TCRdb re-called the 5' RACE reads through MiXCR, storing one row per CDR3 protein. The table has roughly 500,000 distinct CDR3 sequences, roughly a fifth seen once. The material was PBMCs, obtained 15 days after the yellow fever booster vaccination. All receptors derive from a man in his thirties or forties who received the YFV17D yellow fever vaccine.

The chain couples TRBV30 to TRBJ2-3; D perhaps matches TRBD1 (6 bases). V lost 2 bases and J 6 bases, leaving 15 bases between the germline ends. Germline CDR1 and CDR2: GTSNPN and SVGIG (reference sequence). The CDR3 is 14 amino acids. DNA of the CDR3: TGTGCCTGGAGTCCAGGGGTGCCACCCGATACGCAGTATTTT. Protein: CAWSPGVPPDTQYF.

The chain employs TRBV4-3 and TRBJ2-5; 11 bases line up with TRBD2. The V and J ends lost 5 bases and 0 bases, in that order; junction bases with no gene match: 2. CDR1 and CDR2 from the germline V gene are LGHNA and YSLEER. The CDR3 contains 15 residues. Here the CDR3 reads CASSTGLADQETQYF. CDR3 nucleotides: TGCGCCAGCAGCACGGGACTAGCGGACCAAGAGACCCAGTACTTC.

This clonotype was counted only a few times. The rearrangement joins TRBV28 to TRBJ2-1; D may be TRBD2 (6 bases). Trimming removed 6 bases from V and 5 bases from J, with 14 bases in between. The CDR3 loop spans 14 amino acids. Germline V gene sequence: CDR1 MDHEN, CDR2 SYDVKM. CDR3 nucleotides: TGTGCCAGCAGGAACCGGGAGCGAAACAATGAGCAGTTCTTC. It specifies CASRNRERNNEQFF.

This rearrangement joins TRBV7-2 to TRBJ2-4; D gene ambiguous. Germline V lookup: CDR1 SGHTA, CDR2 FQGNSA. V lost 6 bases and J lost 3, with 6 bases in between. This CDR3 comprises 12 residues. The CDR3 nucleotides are TGTGCCAGCAGTTCTTACAAAAACATTCAGTACTTC. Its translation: CASSSYKNIQYF. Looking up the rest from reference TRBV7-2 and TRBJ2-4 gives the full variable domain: GAGVSQSPSNKVTEKGKDVELRCDPISGHTALYWYRQSLGQGLEFLIYFQGNSAPDKSGLPSDRFSAERTGGSVSTLTIQRTQQEDSAVYLCASSSYKNIQYFGAGTRLSVL.

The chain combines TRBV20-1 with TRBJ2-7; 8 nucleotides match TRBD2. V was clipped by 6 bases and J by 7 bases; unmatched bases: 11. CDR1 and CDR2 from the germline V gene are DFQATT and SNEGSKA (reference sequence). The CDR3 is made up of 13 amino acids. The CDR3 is CSAPPGGDREQYF. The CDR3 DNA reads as TGCAGTGCCCCTCCCGGGGGGGATCGAGAGCAGTACTTC.

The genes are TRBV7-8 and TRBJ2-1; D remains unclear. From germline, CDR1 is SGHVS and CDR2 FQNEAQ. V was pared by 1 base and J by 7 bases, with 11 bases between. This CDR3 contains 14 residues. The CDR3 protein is CASSLVHQSNEQFF. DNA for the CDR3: TGTGCCAGCAGCTTAGTCCACCAGTCGAATGAGCAGTTCTTC.

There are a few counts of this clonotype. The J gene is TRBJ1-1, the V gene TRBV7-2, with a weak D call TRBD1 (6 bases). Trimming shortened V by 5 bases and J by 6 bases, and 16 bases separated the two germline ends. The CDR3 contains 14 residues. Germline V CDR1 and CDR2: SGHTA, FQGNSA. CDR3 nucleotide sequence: TGTGCCAGCAGCCTAAGACAGGAGGGCGCTGAAGCTTTCTTT. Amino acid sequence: CASSLRQEGAEAFF.

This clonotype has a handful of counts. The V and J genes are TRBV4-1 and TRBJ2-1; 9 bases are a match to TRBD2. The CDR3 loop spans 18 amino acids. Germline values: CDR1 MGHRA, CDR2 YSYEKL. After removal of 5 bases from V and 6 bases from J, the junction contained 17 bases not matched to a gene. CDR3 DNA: TGCGCCAGCAGCGTACGCGGGAGGGGAGCGGGAGAGGCCAATGAGCAGTTCTTC. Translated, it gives CASSVRGRGAGEANEQFF.

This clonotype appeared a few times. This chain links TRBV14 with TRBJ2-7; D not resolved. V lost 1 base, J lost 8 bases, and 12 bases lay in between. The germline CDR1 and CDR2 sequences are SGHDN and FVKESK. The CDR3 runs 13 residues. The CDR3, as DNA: TGTGCCAGCAGCCAAGGTCACCCCCTTAAGCAGTACTTC. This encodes CASSQGHPLKQYF.

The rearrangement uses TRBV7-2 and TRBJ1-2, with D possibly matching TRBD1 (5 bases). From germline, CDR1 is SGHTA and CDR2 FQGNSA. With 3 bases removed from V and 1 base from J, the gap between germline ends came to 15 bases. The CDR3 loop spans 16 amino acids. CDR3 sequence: CASSLGGDGLNYGYTF. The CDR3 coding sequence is TGTGCCAGCAGCTTGGGGGGGGATGGGCTTAACTATGGCTACACCTTC.

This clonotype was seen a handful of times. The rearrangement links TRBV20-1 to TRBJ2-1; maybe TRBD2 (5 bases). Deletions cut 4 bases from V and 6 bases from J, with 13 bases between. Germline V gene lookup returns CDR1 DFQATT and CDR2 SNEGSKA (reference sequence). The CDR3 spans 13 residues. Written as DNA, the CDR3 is TGCAGTGCTATTACTAGGAACCCCAATGAGCAGTTCTTC. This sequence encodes CSAITRNPNEQFF.

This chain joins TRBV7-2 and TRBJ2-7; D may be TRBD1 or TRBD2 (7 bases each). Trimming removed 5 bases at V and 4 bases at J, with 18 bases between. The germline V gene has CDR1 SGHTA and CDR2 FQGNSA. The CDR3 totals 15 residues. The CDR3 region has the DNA TGTGCCAGCAGCCGAGGGAGGGGGCTAGGTTACGAGCAGTACTTC. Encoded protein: CASSRGRGLGYEQYF.

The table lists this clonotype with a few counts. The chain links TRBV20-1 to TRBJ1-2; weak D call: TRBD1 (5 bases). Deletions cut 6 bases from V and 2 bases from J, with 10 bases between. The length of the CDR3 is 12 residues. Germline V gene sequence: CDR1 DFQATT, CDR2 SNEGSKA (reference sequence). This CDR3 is CSAEQANYGYTF. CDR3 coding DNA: TGCAGTGCAGAACAGGCGAACTATGGCTACACCTTC.

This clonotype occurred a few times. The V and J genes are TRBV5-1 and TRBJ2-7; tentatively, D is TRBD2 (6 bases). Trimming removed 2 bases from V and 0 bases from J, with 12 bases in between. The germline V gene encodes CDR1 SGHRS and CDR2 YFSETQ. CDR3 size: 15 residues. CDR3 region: CASSFNGGDSYEQYF. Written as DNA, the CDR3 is TGCGCCAGCAGCTTTAACGGCGGGGACTCCTACGAGCAGTACTTC.

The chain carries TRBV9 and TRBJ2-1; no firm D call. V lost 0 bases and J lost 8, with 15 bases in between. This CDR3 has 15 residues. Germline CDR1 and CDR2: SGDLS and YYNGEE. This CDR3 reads CASSVGLGGLDEQFF. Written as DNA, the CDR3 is TGTGCCAGCAGCGTAGGCCTAGGTGGGCTCGATGAGCAGTTCTTC.

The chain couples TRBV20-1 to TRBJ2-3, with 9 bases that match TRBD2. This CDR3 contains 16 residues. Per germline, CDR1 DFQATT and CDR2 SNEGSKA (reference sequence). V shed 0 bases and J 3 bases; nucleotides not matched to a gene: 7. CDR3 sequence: CSARDPSGVGTDTQYF. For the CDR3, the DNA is TGCAGTGCTAGAGATCCTAGCGGGGTCGGAACAGATACGCAGTATTTT.

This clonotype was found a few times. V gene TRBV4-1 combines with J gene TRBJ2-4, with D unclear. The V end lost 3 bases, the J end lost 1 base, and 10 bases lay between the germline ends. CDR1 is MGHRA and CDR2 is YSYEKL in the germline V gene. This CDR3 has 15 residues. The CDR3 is CASSHASVAKNIQYF. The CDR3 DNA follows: TGCGCCAGCAGCCATGCATCCGTTGCCAAAAACATTCAGTACTTC.

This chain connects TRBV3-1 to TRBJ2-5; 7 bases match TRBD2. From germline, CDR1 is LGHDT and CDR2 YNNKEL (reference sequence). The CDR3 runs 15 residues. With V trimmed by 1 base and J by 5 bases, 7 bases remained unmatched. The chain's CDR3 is CASSQVGRERETQYF. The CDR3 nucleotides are TGTGCCAGCAGCCAAGTCGGGCGGGAGCGGGAGACCCAGTACTTC.

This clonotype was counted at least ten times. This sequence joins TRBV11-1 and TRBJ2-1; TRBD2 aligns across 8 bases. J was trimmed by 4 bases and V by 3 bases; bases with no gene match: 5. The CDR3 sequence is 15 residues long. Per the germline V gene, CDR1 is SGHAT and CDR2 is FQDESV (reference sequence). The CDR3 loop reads CASSFLAGTYNEQFF. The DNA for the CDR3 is TGTGCCAGCAGCTTCCTAGCGGGTACTTACAATGAGCAGTTCTTC.

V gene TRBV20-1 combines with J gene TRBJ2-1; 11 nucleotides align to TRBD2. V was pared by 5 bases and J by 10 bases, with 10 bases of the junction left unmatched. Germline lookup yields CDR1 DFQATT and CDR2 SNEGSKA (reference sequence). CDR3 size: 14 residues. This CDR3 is CSAVGTSGGEEQFF. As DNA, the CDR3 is TGCAGTGCTGTGGGGACTAGCGGAGGGGAGGAGCAGTTCTTC.

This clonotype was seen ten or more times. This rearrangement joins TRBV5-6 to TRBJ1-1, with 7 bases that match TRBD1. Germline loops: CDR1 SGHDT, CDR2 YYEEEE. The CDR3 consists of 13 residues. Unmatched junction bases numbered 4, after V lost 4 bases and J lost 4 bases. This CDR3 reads CASSQGVSTEAFF. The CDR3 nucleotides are TGTGCCAGCAGCCAGGGGGTATCCACTGAAGCTTTCTTT.

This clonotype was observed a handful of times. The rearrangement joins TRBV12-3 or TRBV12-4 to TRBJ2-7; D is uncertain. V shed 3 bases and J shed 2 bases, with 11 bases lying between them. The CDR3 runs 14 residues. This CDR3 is CASSFWGSAYEQYF. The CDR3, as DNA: TGTGCCAGCAGTTTCTGGGGTTCCGCCTACGAGCAGTACTTC.

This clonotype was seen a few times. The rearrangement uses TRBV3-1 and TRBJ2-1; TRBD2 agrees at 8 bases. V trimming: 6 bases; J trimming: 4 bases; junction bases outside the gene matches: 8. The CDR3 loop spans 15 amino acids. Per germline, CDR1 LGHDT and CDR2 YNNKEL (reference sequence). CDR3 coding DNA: TGTGCCAGCAGACGAGCGGGAGTTAGGTACAATGAGCAGTTCTTC. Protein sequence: CASRRAGVRYNEQFF.

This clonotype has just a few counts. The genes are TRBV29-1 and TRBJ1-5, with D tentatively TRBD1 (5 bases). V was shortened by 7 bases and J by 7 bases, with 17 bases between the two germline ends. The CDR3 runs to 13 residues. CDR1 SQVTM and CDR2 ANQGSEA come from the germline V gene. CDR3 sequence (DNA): TGCAGCGCATTGGTAGGGGCGCGACAGCCCCAGCATTTT. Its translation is CSALVGARQPQHF.

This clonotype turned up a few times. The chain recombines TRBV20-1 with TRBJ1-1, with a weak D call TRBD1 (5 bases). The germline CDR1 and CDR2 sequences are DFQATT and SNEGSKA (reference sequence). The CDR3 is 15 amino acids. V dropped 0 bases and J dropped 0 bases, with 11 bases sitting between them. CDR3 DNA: TGCAGTGCTAGAGATCGGACATTCATGAACACTGAAGCTTTCTTT. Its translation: CSARDRTFMNTEAFF.

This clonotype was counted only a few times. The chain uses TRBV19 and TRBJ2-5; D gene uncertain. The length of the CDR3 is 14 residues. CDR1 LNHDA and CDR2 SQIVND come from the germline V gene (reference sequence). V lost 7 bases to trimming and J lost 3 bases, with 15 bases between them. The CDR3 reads CASKPMVKEETQYF. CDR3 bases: TGTGCCAGTAAGCCAATGGTAAAGGAAGAGACCCAGTACTTC.

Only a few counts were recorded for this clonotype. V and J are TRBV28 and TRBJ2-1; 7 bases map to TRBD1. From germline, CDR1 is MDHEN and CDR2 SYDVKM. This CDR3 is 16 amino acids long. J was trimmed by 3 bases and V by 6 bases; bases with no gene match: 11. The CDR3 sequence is CASSLTPAGGYNEQFF. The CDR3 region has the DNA TGTGCCAGCAGCCTGACCCCCGCAGGGGGCTACAATGAGCAGTTCTTC. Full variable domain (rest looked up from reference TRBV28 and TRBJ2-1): DVKVTQSSRYLVKRTGEKVFLECVQDMDHENMFWYRQDPGLGLRLIYFSYDVKMKEKGDIPEGYSVSREKKERFSLILESASTNQTSMYLCASSLTPAGGYNEQFFGPGTRLTVL.

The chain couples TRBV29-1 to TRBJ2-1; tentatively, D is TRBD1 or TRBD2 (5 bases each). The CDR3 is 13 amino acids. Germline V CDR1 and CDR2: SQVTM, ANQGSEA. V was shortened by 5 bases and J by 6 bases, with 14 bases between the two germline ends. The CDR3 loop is CSVSERGGNEQFF. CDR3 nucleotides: TGCAGCGTTTCGGAGAGGGGTGGCAATGAGCAGTTCTTC.